The clone carrying this T cell receptor beta chain was observed a handful of times. Its antigen remains unknown. The junction does not match germline at one end; this may be a read error. Germline V gives CDR1 LNHDA, CDR2 SQIVND (reference sequence). The CDR3 extends over 10 amino acids. The data stem from a study of T cells after yellow fever vaccination. Production of TCR cDNA was by 5'RACE template switching, which also added a universal primer site and UMIs. TCRdb re-called the 5' RACE reads with MiXCR, one entry per CDR3 protein. The data hold more than 300,000 distinct CDR3 sequences, with around 6.8% observed a single time. Notes on the study in general: Secondary responses were weaker yet peaked faster, day 5 versus 15.

The chain has TRBV19 and TRBJ2-7, with a possible D match to TRBD1 (5 bases). The source is a man aged 18 to 30 who received the YFV17D yellow fever vaccine. The sample consisted of PBMCs, taken about 49 days after the first yellow fever vaccination. The CDR3 DNA reads as TGTACCGAACCCAGGGCTAGGCGCGTCTTC. Encoded protein: CTEPRARRVF.